This T cell receptor (beta chain) was sequenced during a study of cytomegalovirus exposure and HLA in healthy donors. The overall study: HLA-typed donors were the source of approximately 88 million unique TCRs held in an early data release.

PCR was performed using 60 Vbeta and 13 Jbeta primers. Clones were read by immunoSEQ multiplex PCR, and TCRdb kept only the in-frame ones, dropping some. This sample yields over 85,000 clones, of which about 70% are seen a single time; 1.2% belongs to the top ten. Trimming at V came to 2 bases and at J to 3 bases, leaving 4 bases not matched to a gene. The V gene's germline CDR1 is WNHNN and CDR2 SYGVQD (reference sequence). The CDR3 consists of 15 residues. This TCR was recovered from a female donor in good health and CMV-seronegative. The V and J genes are TRBV10-1 and TRBJ2-5, with 9 bases fitting TRBD1. Specimen: PBMCs. CDR3 loop: CASSETGGSEETQYF. The CDR3 DNA follows: TGCGCCAGCAGTGAGACAGGGGGCTCGGAAGAGACCCAGTACTTC.